The clone carrying this T cell receptor (beta chain) was counted only a few times. The antigen remains undetermined. The data originate from a study of radiotherapy plus CTLA-4 blockade in lung cancer. Study observations and caveats: Blood-borne expansion of tumor-derived TCR clones followed radiotherapy plus ipilimumab.

The repertoire was sequenced with immunoSEQ multiplex PCR; TCRdb's copy has only in-frame clones and lacks some. Here the sample spans over 80,000 clones, approximately 83% being singletons. Trimming at V came to 0 bases and at J to 4 bases, leaving 14 bases not matched to a gene. CDR3 length equals 19 residues. Germline-derived CDR1 and CDR2 are LGHNA and YNFKEQ. Receiving focal radiation plus CTLA-4 blockade with ipilimumab were patients who had chemo-refractory metastatic non-small-cell lung cancer. The sample consisted of peripheral blood, taken from a patient treated with radiotherapy plus ipilimumab. The receptor comes from a human donor with non-small cell lung cancer who had stable disease on radiotherapy plus ipilimumab. J is TRBJ2-3 and V is TRBV4-2; 9 bases are a match to TRBD2. The CDR3 protein is CASSQDLRLAGRAADTQYF. The CDR3 DNA follows: TGTGCCAGCAGCCAAGATCTGAGGCTAGCGGGGCGGGCCGCAGATACGCAGTATTTT.